This entry lists 24 T cell receptor beta chains sequenced from one sample in a study of shared clonotypes between healthy human individuals. Method: immunoSEQ multiplex PCR; TCRdb's copy keeps in-frame clones and lacks some. The table lists around 450,000 clones, around 79% of them singletons. Sequencing was carried out using PBMCs. The receptors were sampled from a woman in her forties in good health. Some clones in this sample may be carry-over from other donors' samples.

The chain carries TRBV11-2 and TRBJ2-1; D remains ambiguous. The germline V and J ends were trimmed by 6 bases and 4 bases, with 16 bases remaining between them. Germline CDR1 is SGHAT and CDR2 is FQNNGV. The CDR3 runs to 15 residues. This chain's CDR3 is CASRNAGPKYNEQFF. The CDR3 DNA follows: TGTGCCAGCAGGAACGCAGGACCAAAGTACAATGAGCAGTTCTTC.

The count of this clone is one. Other DNA sequences in this sample translate to the same CDR3. This chain links TRBV18 with TRBJ2-6, with unresolved D. This CDR3 spans 14 amino acids. The V end was cut by 2 bases, the J end by 1 base, with 3 bases between. Germline CDR1 and CDR2: KGHSH and LQKENI. The CDR3 DNA follows: TGTGCCAGCTCACCAGGGTCTGGGGCCAACGTCCTGACTTTC. Its protein is CASSPGSGANVLTF.

The gene calls are TRBV28 and TRBJ2-6, with TRBD2 as a possible D gene (6 bases). V was clipped by 9 bases and J by 4 bases, with 16 bases between them. This CDR3 has 15 amino acids. The germline gives CDR1 MDHEN, CDR2 SYDVKM. The CDR3 protein is CASRGGETGANVLTF. Written as DNA, the CDR3 is TGTGCCAGTCGGGGAGGAGAGACCGGGGCCAACGTCCTGACTTTC.

This clone was counted at least ten times. The V gene is TRBV29-1, the J gene TRBJ1-4; possible D gene TRBD1, 6 bases. The CDR3 extends over 14 amino acids. Germline CDR1 and CDR2: SQVTM and ANQGSEA. Trimming took off 4 bases at V and 0 bases at J, with 9 bases between the two ends. CDR3 sequence: CSVADSATNEKLFF. CDR3 coding DNA: TGCAGCGTTGCGGACAGTGCAACTAATGAAAAACTGTTTTTT.

The chain has TRBV18 and TRBJ2-1; 12 bases match TRBD2. Germline V CDR1 and CDR2: KGHSH, LQKENI. The CDR3 loop spans 17 amino acids. The junction had 11 bases not matched to a gene; V was cut back by 2 bases and J by 9 bases. CDR3 sequence reads: CASSPVRLAGGPVEQFF. The DNA of the CDR3 is TGTGCCAGCTCACCAGTGCGCCTAGCGGGAGGGCCAGTTGAGCAGTTCTTC.

V usage is TRBV7-3 and J usage is TRBJ2-3; D ambiguous. The germline V gene has CDR1 SGHTA and CDR2 FQGTGA. CDR3 length: 14 residues. Trimming took off 5 bases at V and 1 base at J, with 10 bases between the two ends. CDR3 bases: TGTGCCAGCAGCCTCCGATCAGGCACAGATACGCAGTATTTT. Its protein product is CASSLRSGTDTQYF.

The V call is TRBV5-1, the J call TRBJ1-2, with D unresolved. The CDR3 loop spans 13 amino acids. Germline V CDR1 and CDR2: SGHRS, YFSETQ. With 3 bases removed from V and 3 bases from J, the gap between germline ends came to 9 bases. CDR3 sequence: CASSSGSHYGYTF. The CDR3 DNA reads as TGCGCCAGCAGCTCGGGTTCCCACTATGGCTACACCTTC.

This chain connects TRBV19 to TRBJ1-5, with D perhaps matching TRBD1 (5 bases). Germline values: CDR1 LNHDA, CDR2 SQIVND (reference sequence). The V end was cut by 5 bases, the J end by 0 bases, with 14 bases between. The CDR3 runs 16 residues. CDR3 coding DNA: TGTGCCAGTAGTGGGGACCGAGTTCATAGCAATCAGCCCCAGCATTTT. This gives the protein CASSGDRVHSNQPQHF.

The chain recombines TRBV27 with TRBJ2-7; 9 bases agree with TRBD2. Unmatched junction bases numbered 12, after V lost 6 bases and J lost 0 bases. The CDR3 runs to 17 residues. CDR1 and CDR2 (germline): MNHEY, SMNVEV (reference sequence). Here the CDR3 DNA reads TGTGCCAGCAGCCGCCGGCTAGCGGGACTCAGCTCCTACGAGCAGTACTTC. Translated, it gives CASSRRLAGLSSYEQYF.

This sequence joins TRBV5-1 and TRBJ1-1; D not certain. Germline V lookup: CDR1 SGHRS, CDR2 YFSETQ. The CDR3 contains 14 residues. The V and J ends lost 4 bases and 0 bases respectively, with 10 bases between them. The CDR3 coding sequence is TGCGCCAGCAGCCCAACAGTGATGAACACTGAAGCTTTCTTT. Amino acid sequence: CASSPTVMNTEAFF.

The V and J genes are TRBV5-4 and TRBJ2-7, with 9 nucleotides matching TRBD2. Per the germline V gene, CDR1 is SGHNT and CDR2 is YYREEE (reference sequence). The CDR3 consists of 16 residues. J was trimmed by 1 base and V by 0 bases; bases with no gene match: 5. The chain's CDR3 is CASSLGLAGPSYEQYF. The CDR3 coding sequence is TGTGCCAGCAGCTTGGGGCTAGCGGGGCCTTCCTACGAGCAGTACTTC.

J is TRBJ1-1 and V is TRBV7-3; no firm D call. Germline lookup yields CDR1 SGHTA and CDR2 FQGTGA. The CDR3 is made up of 13 amino acids. Deletions cut 4 bases from V and 1 base from J, with 7 bases between. In nucleotides, the CDR3 is TGTGCCAGCAGCTCCTCGGGGAACACTGAAGCTTTCTTT. Translated: CASSSSGNTEAFF. The variable domain in full, completed from reference TRBV7-3 and TRBJ1-1, reads GAGVSQTPSNKVTEKGKYVELRCDPISGHTALYWYRQSLGQGPEFLIYFQGTGAADDSGLPNDRFFAVRPEGSVSTLKIQRTERGDSAVYLCASSSSGNTEAFFGQGTRLTVV.

The V and J genes are TRBV5-1 and TRBJ2-1; 12 bases map to TRBD2. The J segment lost 3 bases and the V segment lost 0 bases, leaving 4 bases of the junction unmatched. CDR1 and CDR2 (germline): SGHRS, YFSETQ. The CDR3 sequence is 17 residues long. CDR3 region: CASSLGLLAGGYNEQFF. CDR3 bases: TGCGCCAGCAGCTTGGGCCTACTAGCGGGAGGCTACAATGAGCAGTTCTTC.

The chain uses TRBV7-2 and TRBJ1-2; 8 bases line up with TRBD1. CDR1 and CDR2 from the germline V gene are SGHTA and FQGNSA. Germline trimming cut 5 bases from V and 3 bases from J; bases unmatched to any gene: 2. The length of the CDR3 is 13 residues. The CDR3 reads CASSQDRDYGYTF. CDR3 nucleotides: TGTGCCAGCAGCCAGGACAGGGACTATGGCTACACCTTC. Looking up the rest from reference TRBV7-2 and TRBJ1-2 gives the full variable domain: GAGVSQSPSNKVTEKGKDVELRCDPISGHTALYWYRQSLGQGLEFLIYFQGNSAPDKSGLPSDRFSAERTGGSVSTLTIQRTQQEDSAVYLCASSQDRDYGYTFGSGTRLTVV.

V usage is TRBV5-1 and J usage is TRBJ1-6; 10 nucleotides line up with TRBD1. The CDR3 totals 15 residues. Losses at the gene ends were 0 bases for V and 10 bases for J; bases not matched to a gene: 4. Germline CDR1 is SGHRS and CDR2 is YFSETQ. The DNA for the CDR3 is TGCGCCAGCAGCTTGGCGGGACAGGGGAGGTCACCCCTCCACTTT. This gives the protein CASSLAGQGRSPLHF.

V is TRBV30 and J is TRBJ2-2, with no clear D. This CDR3 comprises 17 residues. Germline V gives CDR1 GTSNPN, CDR2 SVGIG (reference sequence). V gave up 0 bases and J gave up 4 bases, with 18 bases separating them. CDR3 in DNA: TGTGCCTGGAGTGTAGGGTCCCCCTCGAGCGTCACCGGGGAGCTGTTTTTT. As protein: CAWSVGSPSSVTGELFF.

A note on this clone: The same CDR3 arises from other DNA sequences in this sample as well. This chain connects TRBV5-1 to TRBJ1-1, with a possible D match to TRBD1 (6 bases). Germline CDR1 SGHRS, CDR2 YFSETQ. CDR3 length: 12 residues. The V and J ends lost 2 bases and 4 bases respectively, with 6 bases between them. CDR3 nucleotide sequence: TGCGCCAGCAGCTTACAGGGCACTGAAGCTTTCTTT. Translating it yields CASSLQGTEAFF.

The V gene is TRBV2, the J gene TRBJ2-5, with no clear D. The CDR3 spans 13 residues. The V gene's germline CDR1 is SNHLY and CDR2 FYNNEI. V gave up 6 bases and J gave up 5 bases, with 13 bases separating them. The CDR3 coding sequence is TGTGCCAGCAGACCCGGGCCCCGGGAGACCCAGTACTTC. Translation: CASRPGPRETQYF.

Only one count was recorded for this clone. The CDR3 sequence is CASSLVSGSTDTQYF. CDR3 DNA: TGTGCCAGCAGCTTAGTTAGCGGGAGCACAGATACGCAGTATTTT. V and J are TRBV7-2 and TRBJ2-3, with 7 bases identical to TRBD2. The germline CDR1 and CDR2 sequences are SGHTA and FQGNSA. This CDR3 is 15 amino acids long. J gave up 0 bases and V 1 base, and 1 base lay outside the gene matches.

This clone has just one count. The chain uses TRBV5-4 and TRBJ2-7, with D maybe TRBD2 (6 bases). Germline CDR1 and CDR2: SGHNT and YYREEE (reference sequence). V was cut by 4 bases and J by 3 bases, with 20 bases left in between. This CDR3 comprises 16 residues. This CDR3 reads CASSLGSPTAGYEQYF. Here the CDR3 DNA reads TGTGCCAGCAGCCTTGGCTCCCCGACAGCGGGCTACGAGCAGTACTTC.

V is TRBV19 and J is TRBJ2-7; 8 bases fit TRBD1. Germline CDR1 reads LNHDA; CDR2 reads SQIVND (reference sequence). The length of the CDR3 is 14 residues. Trimming at V came to 8 bases and at J to 3 bases, leaving 9 bases not matched to a gene. The CDR3 DNA follows: TGTGCCAGTCGGAAAGCAGGGGGCAACTACGAGCAGTACTTC. Translated, it gives CASRKAGGNYEQYF.

The V call is TRBV7-8, the J call TRBJ2-7, with a weak D call TRBD1 (6 bases). Between the trimmed V and J ends, which lost 6 bases and 3 bases, there was a span of 12 bases. The CDR3 sequence is 13 residues long. Germline V lookup: CDR1 SGHVS, CDR2 FQNEAQ. CDR3 DNA: TGTGCCAGCAGGCGTAGGGGACACTACGAGCAGTACTTC. Amino acid sequence: CASRRRGHYEQYF.

The J gene is TRBJ2-7, the V gene TRBV2; no firm D call. Germline CDR1 reads SNHLY; CDR2 reads FYNNEI. This CDR3 contains 15 residues. V lost 3 bases, J lost 1 base, and 13 bases lay in between. As DNA, the CDR3 is TGTGCCAGCAGTGATGGCCCTGTAAATTCCTACGAGCAGTACTTC. The encoded protein is CASSDGPVNSYEQYF. Filled out from reference TRBV2 and TRBJ2-7, the complete variable domain reads EPEVTQTPSHQVTQMGQEVILRCVPISNHLYFYWYRQILGQKVEFLVSFYNNEISEKSEIFDDQFSVERPDGSNFTLKIRSTKLEDSAMYFCASSDGPVNSYEQYFGPGTRLTVT.

The rearrangement joins TRBV28 to TRBJ1-4, with a tentative D call TRBD1 (5 bases). The CDR3 has 15 residues. The V gene's germline CDR1 is MDHEN and CDR2 SYDVKM. V lost 2 bases and J lost 7, with 14 bases in between. CDR3 bases: TGTGCCAGCAGTTTAGTGGGGACGGGGGGTGAAAAACTGTTTTTT. This encodes CASSLVGTGGEKLFF.